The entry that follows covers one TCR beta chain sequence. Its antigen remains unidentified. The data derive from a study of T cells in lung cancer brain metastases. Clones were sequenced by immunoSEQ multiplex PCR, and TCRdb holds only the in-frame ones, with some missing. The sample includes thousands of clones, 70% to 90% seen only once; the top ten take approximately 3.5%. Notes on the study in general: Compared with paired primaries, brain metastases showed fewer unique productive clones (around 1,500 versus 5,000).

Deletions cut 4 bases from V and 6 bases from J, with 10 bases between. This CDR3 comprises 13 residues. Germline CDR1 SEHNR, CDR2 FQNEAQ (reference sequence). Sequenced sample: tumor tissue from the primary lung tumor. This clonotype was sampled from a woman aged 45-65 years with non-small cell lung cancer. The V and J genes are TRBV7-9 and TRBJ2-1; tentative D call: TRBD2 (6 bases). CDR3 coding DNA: TGTGCCAGCAGCTCGACTAGTTCCAATGAGCAGTTCTTC. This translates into CASSSTSSNEQFF.